The rows below give T cell receptor beta chains drawn from one sample of a study of OX40 agonist ivuxolimab in advanced cancers. TCRdb's copy holds only in-frame clones and misses some; the assay was immunoSEQ multiplex PCR. The profile shows 30,000 or so clones, roughly 80% of them singletons. This specimen consisted of CD4+ or CD8+ T cells sorted from blood, obtained in a trial of the OX40 agonist ivuxolimab. These receptor sequences come from an adult with an advanced solid tumor such as melanoma, head and neck, liver or kidney cancer. Both conserved end residues are part of each CDR3. The order of the fields is D gene, V gene, J gene, clone size, CDR3 DNA, CDR3 protein. D genes are given only for firm matches. Clone size, where shown, is once, few, many, or a class for clones that have expanded.

d_gene: NA; v_gene: TRBV5-5; j_gene: TRBJ1-1; abundance: NA; CDR3nt: TGTGCCAGCAGCCCCGGGACTTACATTGAAGCTTTCTTT; CDR3aa: CASSPGTYIEAFF
d_gene: NA; v_gene: TRBV4-1; j_gene: TRBJ1-1; abundance: NA; CDR3nt: TGCGCCAGCAGCCAAGATGGGCAGACCTCCTTGAATCGAGTTTCATTCCGCATGGAAGCTTTCTTT; CDR3aa: CASSQDGQTSLNRVSFRMEAFF
d_gene: TRBD2; v_gene: TRBV30; j_gene: TRBJ2-7; abundance: once; CDR3nt: TGTGCCTACAGGAGGCGGGAGGACGAGCAGTACTTC; CDR3aa: CAYRRREDEQYF
d_gene: NA; v_gene: TRBV27; j_gene: TRBJ1-4; abundance: NA; CDR3nt: TGTGCCAGCGGACGGGCCTATCATAATGAAAAACTGTTTTTT; CDR3aa: CASGRAYHNEKLFF
d_gene: NA; v_gene: TRBV4-1; j_gene: TRBJ1-1; abundance: NA; CDR3nt: TGCGCCAGCAGCCAATTTCCCGGATCGAACACTGAAGCTTTCTTT; CDR3aa: CASSQFPGSNTEAFF
d_gene: NA; v_gene: TRBV7-8; j_gene: TRBJ1-4; abundance: NA; CDR3nt: TGTGCCAGCAGCTTTGCAGGGTCGACTAATGAAAAACTGTTTTTT; CDR3aa: CASSFAGSTNEKLFF
d_gene: NA; v_gene: TRBV11-2; j_gene: TRBJ2-7; abundance: few; CDR3nt: TGTGCCAGCAGCCCTGGGTCCTTCTACGAGCAGTACTTC; CDR3aa: CASSPGSFYEQYF
d_gene: TRBD1; v_gene: TRBV4-1; j_gene: TRBJ2-7; abundance: NA; CDR3nt: TGCGCCAGCAGCCAAGATCTAAGGACAGGGGGAAACGAGCAGTACTTC; CDR3aa: CASSQDLRTGGNEQYF
d_gene: NA; v_gene: TRBV6-5; j_gene: TRBJ1-2; abundance: NA; CDR3nt: TGTGCCAGCAGTTACACCTCATCGGGTGGCTACACCTTC; CDR3aa: CASSYTSSGGYTF
d_gene: TRBD1; v_gene: TRBV27; j_gene: TRBJ1-5; abundance: NA; CDR3nt: TGTGCCAGCAGTTCAGGCCCCGGGACAGACAATCAGCCCCAGCATTTT; CDR3aa: CASSSGPGTDNQPQHF
d_gene: TRBD2; v_gene: TRBV27; j_gene: TRBJ2-5; abundance: NA; CDR3nt: TGTGCCAGCAGTCCCTCCCGGGGAGGGGAGACCCAGTACTTC; CDR3aa: CASSPSRGGETQYF
d_gene: TRBD2; v_gene: TRBV13; j_gene: TRBJ2-3; abundance: few; CDR3nt: TGTGCCAGCAGCTTAGGCCGGCTAGCGGGCAGCACAGATACGCAGTATTTT; CDR3aa: CASSLGRLAGSTDTQYF
d_gene: NA; v_gene: TRBV6-5; j_gene: TRBJ1-2; abundance: few; CDR3nt: TGTGCCAGCAATGACCTGGGAGGTGGGTATGGCTACACCTTC; CDR3aa: CASNDLGGGYGYTF
d_gene: TRBD1; v_gene: TRBV4-2; j_gene: TRBJ2-7; abundance: NA; CDR3nt: TGTGCCAGCAGCCAAGGGACAGGCGCCTCCAGGGACGAGCAGTACTTC; CDR3aa: CASSQGTGASRDEQYF
d_gene: NA; v_gene: TRBV9; j_gene: TRBJ2-7; abundance: NA; CDR3nt: TGTGCCAGCGGAGGAGGGGACGGGATCAACGAGCAGTACTTC; CDR3aa: CASGGGDGINEQYF
d_gene: NA; v_gene: TRBV7-8; j_gene: TRBJ2-7; abundance: NA; CDR3nt: TGTGCCAGCAGCTCAGACGGGGCGCGGGACAACTCCTACGAGCAGTACTTC; CDR3aa: CASSSDGARDNSYEQYF
d_gene: NA; v_gene: TRBV28; j_gene: TRBJ2-7; abundance: NA; CDR3nt: TGTGCCAGCAGTTTAATCGACAGCTACGAGCAGTACTTC; CDR3aa: CASSLIDSYEQYF
d_gene: NA; v_gene: TRBV7-2; j_gene: TRBJ2-5; abundance: NA; CDR3nt: TGTGCCAGCAGCTCCAGGGCGGGCCGGGTTGGAGAGACCCAGTACTTC; CDR3aa: CASSSRAGRVGETQYF
d_gene: NA; v_gene: TRBV9; j_gene: TRBJ1-4; abundance: NA; CDR3nt: TGTGCCAGCAGCCCCCCCGGGGGGACGGGGGAACCTGAAAAACTGTTTTTT; CDR3aa: CASSPPGGTGEPEKLFF
d_gene: NA; v_gene: TRBV27; j_gene: TRBJ2-7; abundance: NA; CDR3nt: TGTGCCAGCAGTTCCTCCGGGCAGGGGACCTACGAGCAGTACTTC; CDR3aa: CASSSSGQGTYEQYF
d_gene: NA; v_gene: TRBV9; j_gene: TRBJ2-5; abundance: NA; CDR3nt: TGTGCCAGCGGGTGGGGAGAGACCCAGTACTTC; CDR3aa: CASGWGETQYF
d_gene: TRBD2; v_gene: TRBV7-9; j_gene: TRBJ2-2; abundance: once; CDR3nt: TGTGCCAGCAGCTTACTAGCGGGTAGCACCGGGGAGCTGTTTTTT; CDR3aa: CASSLLAGSTGELFF
d_gene: TRBD1; v_gene: TRBV6-4; j_gene: TRBJ2-2; abundance: NA; CDR3nt: TGTGCCAGCAGTGACTCGGGACAGGGGGACACCGGGGAGCTGTTTTTT; CDR3aa: CASSDSGQGDTGELFF
d_gene: NA; v_gene: TRBV4-3; j_gene: TRBJ2-7; abundance: NA; CDR3nt: TGCGCCAGCAGCTACGGGACGTTCCAAGACGAGCAGTACTTC; CDR3aa: CASSYGTFQDEQYF
d_gene: TRBD1; v_gene: TRBV19; j_gene: TRBJ2-1; abundance: few; CDR3nt: TGTGCCAGTAGTCTAACTTCTGGGGACAGCTACTACAATGAGCAGTTCTTC; CDR3aa: CASSLTSGDSYYNEQFF
d_gene: NA; v_gene: TRBV28; j_gene: TRBJ2-1; abundance: NA; CDR3nt: TGTGCCACCGCTGCGGGGGCCACCGCCTACAATGAGCAGTTCTTC; CDR3aa: CATAAGATAYNEQFF
d_gene: NA; v_gene: TRBV9; j_gene: TRBJ1-2; abundance: NA; CDR3nt: TGTGCCAGCAGCGTAGGGCTGGACAGTAACTATGGCTACACCTTC; CDR3aa: CASSVGLDSNYGYTF
d_gene: NA; v_gene: TRBV4-2; j_gene: TRBJ1-5; abundance: few; CDR3nt: TGTGCCAGCAGCCAAGATCTCGGTCAGCCCCAGCATTTT; CDR3aa: CASSQDLGQPQHF
d_gene: NA; v_gene: TRBV7-6; j_gene: TRBJ2-7; abundance: NA; CDR3nt: TGTGCCAGCAGCTTAGGGGCAGAATCTAGCTACGAGCAGTACTTC; CDR3aa: CASSLGAESSYEQYF
d_gene: NA; v_gene: TRBV19; j_gene: TRBJ2-7; abundance: once; CDR3nt: TGTGCCAGTAGTACTCTACAGGACTACGAGCAGTACTTC; CDR3aa: CASSTLQDYEQYF
d_gene: NA; v_gene: TRBV13; j_gene: TRBJ2-2; abundance: NA; CDR3nt: TGTGCCAGCAGCTTTTCCGCCGGGGAGCTGTTTTTT; CDR3aa: CASSFSAGELFF